This T cell receptor beta chain was found in a study of T-cell memory formation after mild COVID-19 listed by TCRdb under 2021. In terms of the full investigation: TCR sequence clusters from the two donors were largely donor specific. In a couple of donors, T-cell clones that expanded and contracted after mild COVID-19 were followed by sequencing TCRalpha and TCRbeta repertoires longitudinally. The cohort comprised two young, previously healthy adult volunteers, one female and one male. Results and caveats for the whole study, not just this receptor: The study included only two mild cases, and larger cohorts that include severe cases with pre-infection samples were judged to be necessary. Whether the second-wave clones peaking on day 37 were SARS-CoV-2 specific was not confirmed. Contracting CD4+ clones appeared mostly in the CM and EM memory subsets, whereas CD8+ clones were enriched in EMRA. Some responding clones were detected in pre-infection memory, which suggested that pre-existing cross-reactive memory T cells had joined the SARS-CoV-2 response. Clones contracting from day 15 to 85 had balanced CD4/CD8 phenotypes, while a second wave expanding from day 15 to 37 was biased towards CD4+.

This clonotype showed up just a few times. It lacks a known antigen. Base qualities are not at hand, and no much larger clone is one base apart. Ficoll-Paque density gradient centrifugation was the method used to isolate PBMCs. At the junction V is shortened by 5 bases and J by 8 bases; bases outside the gene matches: 14. In the germline V gene (reference sequence), CDR1 corresponds to SEHNR and CDR2 to FQNEAQ. Including cysteine and phenylalanine, the CDR3 has 16 amino acids. Left in the record is the CDR3 DNA by itself, 48 bases read in frame from the first base. The sequencer listed for this sample is Illumina NovaSeq 6000. cDNA libraries for TCRalpha and TCRbeta were prepared by 5'RACE using constant-segment primers, with sample barcodes and unique molecular identifiers added. RNA was extracted from every sample with Trizol reagent. The libraries were amplified in two PCR steps, and the second step added a second sample barcode and Illumina TruSeq adapters. Sequencing of the libraries was done on an Illumina NovaSeq, producing 2 x 150 bp paired-end reads. In the original analysis: The reads were demultiplexed and collapsed into UMI-guided consensus sequences using migec v1.2.7. With mixcr v2.1.11, UMI consensuses were aligned to TRA and TRB V and J templates and assembled into clonotypes. A clonotype was counted as expanded or contracted only when both edgeR and NoisET called the clonotype significant, with the noise models trained on biological replicates. For edgeR calls, the cutoffs were a false discovery rate-adjusted p below 0.01 and a log2 fold-change threshold of 1. As an exploratory analysis of dynamics, max-normalized trajectories of the 1000 most abundant clonotypes were examined with PCA combined with hierarchical clustering. Separately sequenced CD4+ and CD8+ repertoires were used to assign the CD4 or CD8 phenotype of responding clones. TCRdb trimmed the raw reads at Q25, called clones with MiXCR and kept productive beta chains. Rows merge per CDR3 protein into single entries with the most common DNA and genes. In this record, the V and J calls reflect TCRdb's handling and not the investigators' own analysis. The sample profile shows some 150,000 distinct CDR3 sequences; around 25% of them were found once. Approximately 25% of the sample comes from the top ten.

What was sequenced was PBMCs or a T cell subset sorted from them (not recorded which). The chain is assembled from TRBV7-9 and TRBJ1-4, with 7 junctional bases fitting TRBD1. The receptor comes from an adult woman who had mild COVID-19 (a few samples of this study predate the infection). The sample titles of this study are shuffled in the database, so cell type and time point are left out; the donor was told from shared clones. The DNA sequence is as follows: TGTGCCAGCAGCCAACAGACACAGGGGATGGAAGAAAAACTGTTTTTT. Translation gives CASSQQTQGMEEKLFF.